The T cell receptor beta chain under discussion was sequenced for a study of cytomegalovirus exposure and HLA in healthy donors. Findings and limits, study-wide: Most TCRs appeared rarely, but some public TCRs recurred in many donors. A few V segments could not be told apart, such as TRBV6-2 and TRBV6-3, and were left out. A missense variant in DCLRE1C was later tied to TCR beta V- and J-gene trimming. CMV serostatus was the only recorded immune exposure for donors.

V was pared by 4 bases and J by 0 bases, with 8 bases of the junction left unmatched. There are 16 residues in the CDR3. Looked up from germline, CDR1 is MDHEN and CDR2 is SYDVKM. On this clone itself: Its antigen is as yet unknown.

Researchers ran the PCR with 60 Vbeta and 13 Jbeta primers. Data came from immunoSEQ multiplex PCR; TCRdb stores just in-frame clones and leaves some out. The table shows 90,000 or so clones, with about three quarters occurring only once. Sequenced sample: PBMCs. The gene calls are TRBV28 and TRBJ2-5; 7 positions agree with TRBD1. The TCR originated in a boy between 10 and 17 years old in good health and CMV-seronegative. CDR3 amino acids: CASSSRTGQYQETQYF. The CDR3 DNA reads as TGTGCCAGCAGTTCCAGGACAGGCCAGTACCAAGAGACCCAGTACTTC.